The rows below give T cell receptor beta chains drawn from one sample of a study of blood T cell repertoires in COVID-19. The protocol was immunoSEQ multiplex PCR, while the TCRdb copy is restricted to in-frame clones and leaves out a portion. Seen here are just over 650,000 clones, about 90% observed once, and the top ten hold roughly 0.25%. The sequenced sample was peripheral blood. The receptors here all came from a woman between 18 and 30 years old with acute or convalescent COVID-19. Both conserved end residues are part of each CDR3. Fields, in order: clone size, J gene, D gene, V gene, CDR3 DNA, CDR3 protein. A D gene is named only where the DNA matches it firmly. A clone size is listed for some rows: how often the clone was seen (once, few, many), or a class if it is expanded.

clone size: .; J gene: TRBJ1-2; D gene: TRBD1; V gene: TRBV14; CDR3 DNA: TGTGCCAGCAGCCAAGCCACATACAGGGGTACGGAGGGCTACACCTTC; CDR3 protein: CASSQATYRGTEGYTF
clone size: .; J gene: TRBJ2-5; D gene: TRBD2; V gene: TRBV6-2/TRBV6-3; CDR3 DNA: TGTGCCAGCAGTTCTATAGCGGGCCGAAACCAAGAGACCCAGTACTTC; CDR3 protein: CASSSIAGRNQETQYF
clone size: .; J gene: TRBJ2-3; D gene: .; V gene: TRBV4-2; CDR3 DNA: TGTGCCAGCAGCCCGCCGGGGTGGGGTACGCAGTATTTT; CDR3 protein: CASSPPGWGTQYF
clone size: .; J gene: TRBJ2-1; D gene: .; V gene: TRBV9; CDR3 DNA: TGTGCCAGCAGCGGAGGGATTAGCGATCCGATTAACAATGAGCAGTTCTTC; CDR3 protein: CASSGGISDPINNEQFF
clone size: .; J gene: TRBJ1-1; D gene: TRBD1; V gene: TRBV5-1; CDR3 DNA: TGCGCCAGCAGCCACCAAACGGGACAGGGGTCAACTGAAGCTTTCTTT; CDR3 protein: CASSHQTGQGSTEAFF
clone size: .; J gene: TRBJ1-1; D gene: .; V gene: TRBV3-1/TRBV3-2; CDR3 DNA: TGTGCCAGCAGCCGCAGGGGGAACACTGAAGCTTTCTTT; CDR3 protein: CASSRRGNTEAFF
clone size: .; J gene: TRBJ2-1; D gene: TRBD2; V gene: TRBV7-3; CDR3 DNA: TGTGCCAGCAGCGAGACTAGCGGGGGGAGCGTTTCGGACAATGAGCAGTTCTTC; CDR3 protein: CASSETSGGSVSDNEQFF
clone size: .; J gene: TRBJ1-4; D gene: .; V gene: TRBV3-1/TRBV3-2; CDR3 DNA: TGTGCCAGCAGCCTGGCAGGGTATGGCGAAAAACTGTTTTTT; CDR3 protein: CASSLAGYGEKLFF
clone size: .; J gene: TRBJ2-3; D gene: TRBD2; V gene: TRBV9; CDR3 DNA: TGTGCCAGCAGCGTTGGGACTAGCGGGGGATCTAGCACAGATACGCAGTATTTT; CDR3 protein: CASSVGTSGGSSTDTQYF
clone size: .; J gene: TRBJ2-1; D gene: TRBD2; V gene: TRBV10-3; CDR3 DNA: TGTGCCATCAGTGAGCCTCCGGGACTAGCGGCCAATGAGCAGTTCTTC; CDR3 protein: CAISEPPGLAANEQFF
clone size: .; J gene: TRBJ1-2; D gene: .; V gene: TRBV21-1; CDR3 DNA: TGTGCCAGCAGCAAAGTTAACAGCCCCTACTATGGCTACACCTTC; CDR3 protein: CASSKVNSPYYGYTF
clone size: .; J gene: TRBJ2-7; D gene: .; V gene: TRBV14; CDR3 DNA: TGTGCCAGCAGCCAAGATCTGAGGGTCGAGCAGTACTTC; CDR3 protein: CASSQDLRVEQYF
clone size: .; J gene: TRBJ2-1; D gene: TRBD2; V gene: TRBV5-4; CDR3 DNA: TGTGCCAGCAGCCCGGGACTAGCGGGGTACAATGAGCAGTTCTTC; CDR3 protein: CASSPGLAGYNEQFF
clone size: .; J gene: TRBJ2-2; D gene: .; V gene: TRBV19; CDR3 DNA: TGTGCCAGTAGGTCACAGGACGCCACGAACACCGGGGAGCTGTTTTTT; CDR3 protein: CASRSQDATNTGELFF
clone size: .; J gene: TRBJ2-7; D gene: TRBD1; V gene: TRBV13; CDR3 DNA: TGTGCCAGCAGCTCCCGGACAGGGGGCCAATACGAGCAGTACTTC; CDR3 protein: CASSSRTGGQYEQYF
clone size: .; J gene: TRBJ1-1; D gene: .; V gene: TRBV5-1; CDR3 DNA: TGCGCCAGCAGCTCCGCGGGGGGCAGGGCACCGAACACTGAAGCTTTCTTT; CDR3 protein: CASSSAGGRAPNTEAFF
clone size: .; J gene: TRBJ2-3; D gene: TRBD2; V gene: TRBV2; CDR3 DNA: TGTGCCAGCACGGGGGGTCCAGATACGCAGTATTTT; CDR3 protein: CASTGGPDTQYF
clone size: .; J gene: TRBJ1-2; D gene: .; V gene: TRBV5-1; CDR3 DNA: TGCGCCAGCAGTGGGGGGAGGTCTTTTGATGGCTACACCTTC; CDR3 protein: CASSGGRSFDGYTF
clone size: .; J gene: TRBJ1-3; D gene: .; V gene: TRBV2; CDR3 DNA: TGTGCCAGCAGTGACTTGGCAGGCTCTGGAAACACCATATATTTT; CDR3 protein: CASSDLAGSGNTIYF
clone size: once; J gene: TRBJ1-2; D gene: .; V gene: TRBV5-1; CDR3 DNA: TGCGCCAGCAGCTCTACAGGGATCTATGGCTACACCTTC; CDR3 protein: CASSSTGIYGYTF
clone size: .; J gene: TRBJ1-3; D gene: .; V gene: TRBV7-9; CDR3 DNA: TGTGCCAGCAGCTTATTTGAGATCTCTGGAAACACCATATATTTT; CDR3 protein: CASSLFEISGNTIYF
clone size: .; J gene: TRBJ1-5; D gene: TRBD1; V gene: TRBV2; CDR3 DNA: TGTGCCAGCAGTCCAGGGGGCGCGGGCAATCAGCCCCAGCATTTT; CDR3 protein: CASSPGGAGNQPQHF
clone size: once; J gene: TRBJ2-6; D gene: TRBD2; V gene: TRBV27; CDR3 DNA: TGTGCCAGCACTCCGCATCGGTGGATGGGACTAGAAGGGTCTGGGGCCAACGTCCTGACTTTC; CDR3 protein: CASTPHRWMGLEGSGANVLTF
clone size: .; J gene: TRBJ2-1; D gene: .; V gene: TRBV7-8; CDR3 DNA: TGTGCCAGCAGCTTATCGGGCAGGGGCGGTTACAATGAGCAGTTCTTC; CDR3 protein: CASSLSGRGGYNEQFF
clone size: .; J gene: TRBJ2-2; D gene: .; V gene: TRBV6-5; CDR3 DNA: TGTGCCAGCAGCGATACGGGTCATAAGACCGGGGAGCTGTTTTTT; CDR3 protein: CASSDTGHKTGELFF
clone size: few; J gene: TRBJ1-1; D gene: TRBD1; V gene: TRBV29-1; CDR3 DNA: TGCAGCGTCCCGGGACAGTTGAGCACTGAAGCTTTCTTT; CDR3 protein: CSVPGQLSTEAFF
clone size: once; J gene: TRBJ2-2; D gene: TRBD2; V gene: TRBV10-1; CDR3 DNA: TGCGCCAGCAGACCCGGACTAGCGGGGGAGCCCGCGAACACCGGGGAGCTGTTTTTT; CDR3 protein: CASRPGLAGEPANTGELFF
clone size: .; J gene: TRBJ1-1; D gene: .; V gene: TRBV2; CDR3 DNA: TGTGCCAGCAGGGGGAGGAACACTGAAGCTTTCTTT; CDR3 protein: CASRGRNTEAFF
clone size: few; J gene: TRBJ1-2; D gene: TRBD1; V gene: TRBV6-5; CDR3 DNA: TGTGCCAGCAGCCAGACGACAGGGACCTATGGCTACACCTTC; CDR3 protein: CASSQTTGTYGYTF
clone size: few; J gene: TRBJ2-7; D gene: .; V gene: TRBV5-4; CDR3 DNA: TGTGCCAGCAGCTTGTACGGGGGTGTCTTCGAGCAGTACTTC; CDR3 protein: CASSLYGGVFEQYF
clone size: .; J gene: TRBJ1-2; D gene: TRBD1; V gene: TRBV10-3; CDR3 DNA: TGTGCCAGCCTACGGACAGGGAACGCCTATGGCTACACCTTC; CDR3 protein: CASLRTGNAYGYTF
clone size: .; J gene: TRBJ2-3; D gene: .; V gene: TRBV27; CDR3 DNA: TGTGCCAGCAGTAGCCAGGGGCTCGCAGATACGCAGTATTTT; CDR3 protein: CASSSQGLADTQYF
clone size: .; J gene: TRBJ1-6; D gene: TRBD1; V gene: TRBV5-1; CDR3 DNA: TGCGCCAGCAGCTCCCACAGGGGGTCGTATAATTCACCCCTCCACTTT; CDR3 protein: CASSSHRGSYNSPLHF
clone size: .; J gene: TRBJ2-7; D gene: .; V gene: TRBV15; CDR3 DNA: TGTGCCACCAGCAGAGATGGCAGGGGGGACTACGAGCAGTACTTC; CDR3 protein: CATSRDGRGDYEQYF
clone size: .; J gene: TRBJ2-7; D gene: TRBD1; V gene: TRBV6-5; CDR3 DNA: TGTGCCAGCGGCAGGACAGGGGAAGGGTACGAGCAGTACTTC; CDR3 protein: CASGRTGEGYEQYF
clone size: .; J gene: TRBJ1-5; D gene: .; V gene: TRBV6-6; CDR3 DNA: TGTGCCAGCAGTTACTGGGGGGGCAATCAGCCCCAGCATTTT; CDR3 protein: CASSYWGGNQPQHF
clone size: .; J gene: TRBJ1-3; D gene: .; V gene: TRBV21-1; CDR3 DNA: TGTGCCAGCAGCAAACTTCCGGGGACAGGGACTGGAAACACCATATATTTT; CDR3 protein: CASSKLPGTGTGNTIYF
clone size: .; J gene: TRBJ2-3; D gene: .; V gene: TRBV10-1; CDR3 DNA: TGCGCCCCCGGCCAAGGGGAAAGACCCCACACAGATACGCAGTATTTT; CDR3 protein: CAPGQGERPHTDTQYF
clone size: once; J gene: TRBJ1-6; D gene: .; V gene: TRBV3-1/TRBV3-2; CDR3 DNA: TGTGCCAGCAGCCAAAGGGGATGGGATTCACCCCTCCACTTT; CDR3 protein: CASSQRGWDSPLHF
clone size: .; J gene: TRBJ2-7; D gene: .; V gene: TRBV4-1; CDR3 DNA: TGCGCCAGCAGCCAAGCGGTCACGAACTACGAGCAGTACTTC; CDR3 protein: CASSQAVTNYEQYF
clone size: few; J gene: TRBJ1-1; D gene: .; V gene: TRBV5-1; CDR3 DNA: TGCGCCAGCAGCCCGACAGTTACGAACACTGAAGCTTTCTTT; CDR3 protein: CASSPTVTNTEAFF
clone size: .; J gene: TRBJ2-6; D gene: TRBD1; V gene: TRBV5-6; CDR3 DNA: TGTGCCAGCAGCCCTAGACAGGGGCGCTCGACTGGGGCCAACGTCCTGACTTTC; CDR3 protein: CASSPRQGRSTGANVLTF
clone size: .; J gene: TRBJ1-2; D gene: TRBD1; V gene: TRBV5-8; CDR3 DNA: TGTGCCAGCAGCTCCTGGGACAGGGAAGGCTACACCTTC; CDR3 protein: CASSSWDREGYTF
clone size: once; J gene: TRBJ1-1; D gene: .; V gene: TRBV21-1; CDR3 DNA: TGTGCCAGCAGCAATCCCCTGTTGACTGAAGCTTTCTTT; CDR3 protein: CASSNPLLTEAFF
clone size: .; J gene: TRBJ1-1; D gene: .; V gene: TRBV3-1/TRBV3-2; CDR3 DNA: TGTGCCAGCAGCCAAGTTGGAAGGGGTAACACTGAAGCTTTCTTT; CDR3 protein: CASSQVGRGNTEAFF
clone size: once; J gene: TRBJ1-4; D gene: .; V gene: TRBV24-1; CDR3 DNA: TGTGCCACCAGTGATTTTAGAGGGGGTGAAGAAAAACTGTTTTTT; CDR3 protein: CATSDFRGGEEKLFF
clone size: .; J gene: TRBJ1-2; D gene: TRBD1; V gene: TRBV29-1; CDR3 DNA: TGCAGCGTGAACAGGGGAGGCTATGGCTACACCTTC; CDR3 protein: CSVNRGGYGYTF
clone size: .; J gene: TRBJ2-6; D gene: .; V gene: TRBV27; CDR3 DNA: TGTGCCAGCAGTTTCCAGGGGTCTGGGGCCAACGTCCTGACTTTC; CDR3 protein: CASSFQGSGANVLTF
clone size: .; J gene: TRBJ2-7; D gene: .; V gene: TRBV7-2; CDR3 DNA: TGTGCCAGCAGCCCAAGAGAATACGAGCAGTACTTC; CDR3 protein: CASSPREYEQYF
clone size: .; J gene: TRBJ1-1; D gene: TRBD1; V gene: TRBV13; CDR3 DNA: TGTGCCAGCAGCTTATATTGGGGACAGTCTTTCTTT; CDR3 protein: CASSLYWGQSFF
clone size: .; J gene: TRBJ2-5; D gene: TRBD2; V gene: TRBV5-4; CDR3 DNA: TGTGCCAGCAGCTTCTTCTCGGGGGGTGAGACCCAGTACTTC; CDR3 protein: CASSFFSGGETQYF
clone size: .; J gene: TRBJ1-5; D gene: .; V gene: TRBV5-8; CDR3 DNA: TGTGCCAGCAGCCCCCGACAGACTAGCAATCAGCCCCAGCATTTT; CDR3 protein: CASSPRQTSNQPQHF
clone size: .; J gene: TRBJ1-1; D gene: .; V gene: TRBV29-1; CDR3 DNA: TGCAGCGTTGACCTAGGTGAAGCTTTCTTT; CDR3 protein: CSVDLGEAFF
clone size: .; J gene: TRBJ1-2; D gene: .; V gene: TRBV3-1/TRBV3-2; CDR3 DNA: TGTGCCAGCAGCCAAGTCCTAAAGAAACCCTATGGCTACACCTTC; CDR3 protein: CASSQVLKKPYGYTF
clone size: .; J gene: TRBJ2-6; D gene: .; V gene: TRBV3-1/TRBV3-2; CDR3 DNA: TGTGCCAGCAGCCTACGGACAGTAACTGGTGGGGCCAACGTCCTGACTTTC; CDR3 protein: CASSLRTVTGGANVLTF